This T cell receptor (beta chain) was recovered during a study of blood T cell repertoires in COVID-19. The overall study: Nucleic acid was either cDNA or gDNA, and it came from T cells, B-cell-depleted T cells, or PBMCs.

V gave up 3 bases and J gave up 10 bases; unmatched junction bases: 7. Germline V CDR1 and CDR2: MGHDK, SYGVNS. The CDR3 runs to 15 residues. Generated by immunoSEQ multiplex PCR, the TCRdb table keeps only in-frame clones and is missing some. Of some 170,000 clones in the sample, approximately 88% are singletons; the top ten hold around 6.7%. The sequence was obtained from a woman in her forties with COVID-19, enrolled during active disease. The sample was peripheral blood. V usage is TRBV25-1 and J usage is TRBJ2-1; 12 bases map to TRBD2. Here the CDR3 DNA reads TGTGCCAGCAGTGACCAGACTAGCGGGAGATTGGAGCAGTTCTTC. As protein: CASSDQTSGRLEQFF.